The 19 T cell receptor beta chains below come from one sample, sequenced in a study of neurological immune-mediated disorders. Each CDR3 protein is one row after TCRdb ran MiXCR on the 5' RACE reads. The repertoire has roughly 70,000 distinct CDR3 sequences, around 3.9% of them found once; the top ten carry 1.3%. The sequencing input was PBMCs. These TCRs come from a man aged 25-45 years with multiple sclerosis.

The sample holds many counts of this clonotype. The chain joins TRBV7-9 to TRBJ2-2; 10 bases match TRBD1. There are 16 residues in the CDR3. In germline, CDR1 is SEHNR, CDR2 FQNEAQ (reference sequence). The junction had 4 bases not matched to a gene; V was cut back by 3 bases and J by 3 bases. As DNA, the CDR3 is TGTGCCAGCAGCTTCCCGGGACAGGGGTACACCGGGGAGCTGTTTTTT. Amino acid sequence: CASSFPGQGYTGELFF. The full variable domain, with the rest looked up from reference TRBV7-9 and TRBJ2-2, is DTGVSQNPRHKITKRGQNVTFRCDPISEHNRLYWYRQTLGQGPEFLTYFQNEAQLEKSRLLSDRFSAERPKGSFSTLEIQRTEQGDSAMYLCASSFPGQGYTGELFFGEGSRLTVL.

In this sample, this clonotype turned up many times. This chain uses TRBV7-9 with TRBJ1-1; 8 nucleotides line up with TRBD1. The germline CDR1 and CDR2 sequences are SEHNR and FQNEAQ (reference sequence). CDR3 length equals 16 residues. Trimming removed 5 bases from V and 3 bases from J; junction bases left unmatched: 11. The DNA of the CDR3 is TGTGCCAGCAGCAATCGACAGGGGCCATTGGACACTGAAGCTTTCTTT. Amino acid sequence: CASSNRQGPLDTEAFF.

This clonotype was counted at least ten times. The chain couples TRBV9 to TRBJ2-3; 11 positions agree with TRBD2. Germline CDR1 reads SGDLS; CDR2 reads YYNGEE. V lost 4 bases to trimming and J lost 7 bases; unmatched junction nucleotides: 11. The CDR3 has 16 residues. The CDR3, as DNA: TGTGCCAGCAGCCCCCAAATAGCGGGGGGGCCGTATACGCAGTATTTT. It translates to CASSPQIAGGPYTQYF.

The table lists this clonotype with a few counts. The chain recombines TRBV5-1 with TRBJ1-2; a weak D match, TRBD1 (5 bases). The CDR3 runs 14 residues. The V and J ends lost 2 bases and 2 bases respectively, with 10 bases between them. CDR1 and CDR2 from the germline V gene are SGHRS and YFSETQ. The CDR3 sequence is CASSLHGTNYGYTF. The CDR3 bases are TGCGCCAGCAGCTTACACGGGACCAACTATGGCTACACCTTC.

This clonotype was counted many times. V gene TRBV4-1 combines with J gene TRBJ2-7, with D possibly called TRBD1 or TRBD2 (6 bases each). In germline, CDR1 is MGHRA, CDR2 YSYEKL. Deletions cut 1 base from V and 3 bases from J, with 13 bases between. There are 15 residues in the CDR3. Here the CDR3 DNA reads TGCGCCAGCAGCCAAGGGGAGGACAGTATCTACGAGCAGTACTTC. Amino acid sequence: CASSQGEDSIYEQYF.

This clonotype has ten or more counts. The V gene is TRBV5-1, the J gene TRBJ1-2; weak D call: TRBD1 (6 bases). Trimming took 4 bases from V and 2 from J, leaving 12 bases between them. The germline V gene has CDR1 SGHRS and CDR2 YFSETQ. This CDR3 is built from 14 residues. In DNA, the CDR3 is TGCGCCAGCAGCGCCGGACAGAGGAACTATGGCTACACCTTC. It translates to CASSAGQRNYGYTF.

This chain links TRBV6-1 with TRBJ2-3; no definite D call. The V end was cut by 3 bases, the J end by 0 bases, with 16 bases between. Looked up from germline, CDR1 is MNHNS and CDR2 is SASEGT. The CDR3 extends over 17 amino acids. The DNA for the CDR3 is TGTGCCAGCAGTGATCAGGCTGGTGGCTCTAGCACAGATACGCAGTATTTT. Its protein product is CASSDQAGGSSTDTQYF.

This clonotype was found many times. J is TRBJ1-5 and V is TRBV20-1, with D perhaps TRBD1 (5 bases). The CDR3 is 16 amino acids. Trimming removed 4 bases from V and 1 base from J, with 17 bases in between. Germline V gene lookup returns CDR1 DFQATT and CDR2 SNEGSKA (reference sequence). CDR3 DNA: TGCAGTGCTACTCGTGGTGGGGGAGGGAGCAATCAGCCCCAGCATTTT. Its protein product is CSATRGGGGSNQPQHF.

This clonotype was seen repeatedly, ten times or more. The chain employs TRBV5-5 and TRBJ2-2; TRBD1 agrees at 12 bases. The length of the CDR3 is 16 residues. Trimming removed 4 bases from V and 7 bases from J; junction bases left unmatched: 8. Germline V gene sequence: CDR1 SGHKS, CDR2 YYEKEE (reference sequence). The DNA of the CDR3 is TGTGCCAGCAGCCCCCGGGACAGGGGGCGCGTCGGGGAGCTGTTTTTT. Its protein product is CASSPRDRGRVGELFF. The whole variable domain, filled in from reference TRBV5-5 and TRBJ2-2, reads DAGVTQSPTHLIKTRGQQVTLRCSPISGHKSVSWYQQVLGQGPQFIFQYYEKEERGRGNFPDRFSARQFPNYSSELNVNALLLGDSALYLCASSPRDRGRVGELFFGEGSRLTVL.

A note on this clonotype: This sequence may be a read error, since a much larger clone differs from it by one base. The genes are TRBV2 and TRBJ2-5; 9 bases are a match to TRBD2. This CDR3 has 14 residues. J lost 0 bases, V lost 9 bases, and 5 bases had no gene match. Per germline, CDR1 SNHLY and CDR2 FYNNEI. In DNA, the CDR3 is TGTGCCAGAGCGGGGGGCACGTACCAAGAGACCCAGTACTTC. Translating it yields CARAGGTYQETQYF.

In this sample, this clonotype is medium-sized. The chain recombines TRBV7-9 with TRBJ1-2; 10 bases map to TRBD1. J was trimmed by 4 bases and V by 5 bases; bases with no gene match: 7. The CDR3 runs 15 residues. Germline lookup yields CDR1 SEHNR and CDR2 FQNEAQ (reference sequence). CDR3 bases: TGTGCCAGCAGCCGAGACAGGGGGCGAGTCTATGGCTACACCTTC. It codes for CASSRDRGRVYGYTF.

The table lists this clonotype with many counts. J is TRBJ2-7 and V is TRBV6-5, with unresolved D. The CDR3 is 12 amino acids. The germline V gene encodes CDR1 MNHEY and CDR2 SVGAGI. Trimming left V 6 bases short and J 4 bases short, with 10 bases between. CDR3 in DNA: TGTGCCAGCAGCAAGAGCTCATACGAGCAGTACTTC. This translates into CASSKSSYEQYF.

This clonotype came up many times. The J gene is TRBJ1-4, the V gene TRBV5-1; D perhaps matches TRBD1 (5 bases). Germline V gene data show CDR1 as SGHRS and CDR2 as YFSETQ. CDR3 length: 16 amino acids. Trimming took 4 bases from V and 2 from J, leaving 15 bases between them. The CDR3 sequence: CASSSSGGTTNEKLFF. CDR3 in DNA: TGCGCCAGCAGCAGTTCCGGGGGAACGACTAATGAAAAACTGTTTTTT. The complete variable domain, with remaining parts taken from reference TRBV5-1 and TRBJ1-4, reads KAGVTQTPRYLIKTRGQQVTLSCSPISGHRSVSWYQQTPGQGLQFLFEYFSETQRNKGNFPGRFSGRQFSNSRSEMNVSTLELGDSALYLCASSSSGGTTNEKLFFGSGTQLSVL.

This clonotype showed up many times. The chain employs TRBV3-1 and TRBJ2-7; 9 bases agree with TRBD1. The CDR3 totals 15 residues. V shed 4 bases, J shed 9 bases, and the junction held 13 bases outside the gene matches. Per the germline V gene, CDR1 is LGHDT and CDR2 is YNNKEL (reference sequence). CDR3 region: CASSRGQGMPSGQYF. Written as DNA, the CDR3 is TGTGCCAGCAGCCGTGGACAGGGGATGCCTTCAGGGCAGTACTTC.

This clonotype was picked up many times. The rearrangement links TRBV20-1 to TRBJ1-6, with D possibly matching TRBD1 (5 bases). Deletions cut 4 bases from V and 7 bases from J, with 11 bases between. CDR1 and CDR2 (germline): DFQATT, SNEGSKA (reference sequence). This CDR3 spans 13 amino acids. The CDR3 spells CSANRDPNSPLHF. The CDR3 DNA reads TGCAGTGCTAACCGGGACCCAAATTCACCCCTCCACTTT.

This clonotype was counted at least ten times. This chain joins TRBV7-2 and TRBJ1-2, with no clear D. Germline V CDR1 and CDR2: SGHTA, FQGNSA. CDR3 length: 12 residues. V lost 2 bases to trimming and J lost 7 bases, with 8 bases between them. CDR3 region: CASSLQQAGYTF. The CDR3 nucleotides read TGTGCCAGCAGCTTACAGCAGGCTGGCTACACCTTC.

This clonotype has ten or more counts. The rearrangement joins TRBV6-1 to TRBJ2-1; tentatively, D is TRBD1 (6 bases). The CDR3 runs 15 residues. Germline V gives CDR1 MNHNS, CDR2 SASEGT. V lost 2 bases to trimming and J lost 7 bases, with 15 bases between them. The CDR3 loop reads CASSESEGGGNEQFF. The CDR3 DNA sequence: TGTGCCAGCAGTGAATCTGAAGGGGGTGGGAATGAGCAGTTCTTC.

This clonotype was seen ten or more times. CDR3 in DNA: TGCGCCAGCAGCCAAGTCCCCCAGGGAGCTAACTATGGCTACACCTTC. Protein sequence: CASSQVPQGANYGYTF. The J gene is TRBJ1-2, the V gene TRBV4-1, with a possible D match to TRBD1 (5 bases). The CDR3 has 16 residues. The V gene lost 1 base and the J gene lost 0 bases, with 12 bases spanning the gap. The germline gives CDR1 MGHRA, CDR2 YSYEKL.

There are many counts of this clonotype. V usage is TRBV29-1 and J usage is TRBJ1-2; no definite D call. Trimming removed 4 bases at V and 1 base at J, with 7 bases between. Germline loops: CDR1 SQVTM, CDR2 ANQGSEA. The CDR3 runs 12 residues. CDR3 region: CSVGLYNYGYTF. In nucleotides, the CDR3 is TGCAGCGTTGGGCTATATAACTATGGCTACACCTTC. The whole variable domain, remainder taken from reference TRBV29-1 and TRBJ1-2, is SAVISQKPSRDICQRGTSLTIQCQVDSQVTMMFWYRQQPGQSLTLIATANQGSEATYESGFVIDKFPISRPNLTFSTLTVSNMSPEDSSIYLCSVGLYNYGYTFGSGTRLTVV.